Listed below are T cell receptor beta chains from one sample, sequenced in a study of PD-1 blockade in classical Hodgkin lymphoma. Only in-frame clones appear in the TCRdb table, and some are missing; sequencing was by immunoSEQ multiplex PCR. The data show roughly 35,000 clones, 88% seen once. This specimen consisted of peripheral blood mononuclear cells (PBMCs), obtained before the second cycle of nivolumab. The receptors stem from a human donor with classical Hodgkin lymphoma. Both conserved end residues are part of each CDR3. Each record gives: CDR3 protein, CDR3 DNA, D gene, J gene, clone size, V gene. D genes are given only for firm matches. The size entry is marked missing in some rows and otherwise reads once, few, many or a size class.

CDR3 protein: CASSLDLTDTQYF; CDR3 DNA: TGTGCCAGCAGCCTAGATCTCACAGATACGCAGTATTTT; D gene: .; J gene: TRBJ2-3; clone size: .; V gene: TRBV5-5
CDR3 protein: CASALRAGGWNSPLHF; CDR3 DNA: TGTGCCAGCGCGTTGAGGGCGGGGGGTTGGAATTCACCCCTCCACTTT; D gene: .; J gene: TRBJ1-6; clone size: once; V gene: TRBV28
CDR3 protein: CASSLVRGATDTQYF; CDR3 DNA: TGTGCCAGCAGCTTAGTTCGGGGGGCGACAGATACGCAGTATTTT; D gene: .; J gene: TRBJ2-3; clone size: few; V gene: TRBV11-2
CDR3 protein: CASSYGGSSYNEQFF; CDR3 DNA: TGTGCCAGCAGTTACGGGGGGAGCTCCTACAATGAGCAGTTCTTC; D gene: .; J gene: TRBJ2-1; clone size: .; V gene: TRBV6-5
CDR3 protein: CASSKRDDEQYF; CDR3 DNA: TGTGCCAGCAGCAAGCGGGACGACGAGCAGTACTTC; D gene: .; J gene: TRBJ2-7; clone size: .; V gene: TRBV21-1
CDR3 protein: CASSEFSAGDYEQYF; CDR3 DNA: TGCGCCAGCAGTGAGTTTTCGGCGGGGGACTACGAGCAGTACTTC; D gene: TRBD2; J gene: TRBJ2-7; clone size: .; V gene: TRBV10-2
CDR3 protein: CASSRTGGFETQYF; CDR3 DNA: TGTGCCAGCTCTAGAACAGGGGGCTTTGAGACCCAGTACTTC; D gene: TRBD1; J gene: TRBJ2-5; clone size: .; V gene: TRBV18
CDR3 protein: CASSTGTTNLYSGANVLTF; CDR3 DNA: TGTGCCAGTAGTACCGGGACAACAAATCTCTACTCTGGGGCCAACGTCCTGACTTTC; D gene: .; J gene: TRBJ2-6; clone size: .; V gene: TRBV19
CDR3 protein: CASSFLDSGANVLTF; CDR3 DNA: TGTGCCAGCAGCTTCCTTGACTCTGGGGCCAACGTCCTGACTTTC; D gene: .; J gene: TRBJ2-6; clone size: .; V gene: TRBV11-3
CDR3 protein: CASRSQTTNEKLFF; CDR3 DNA: TGTGCCAGCAGGTCGCAGACAACTAATGAAAAACTGTTTTTT; D gene: .; J gene: TRBJ1-4; clone size: .; V gene: TRBV6-1
CDR3 protein: CASSQDHSPGRETQYF; CDR3 DNA: TGCGCCAGCAGCCAAGATCACAGCCCAGGACGAGAGACCCAGTACTTC; D gene: .; J gene: TRBJ2-5; clone size: .; V gene: TRBV4-1
CDR3 protein: CASSFLETVSHYGYTF; CDR3 DNA: .; D gene: .; J gene: TRBJ1-2; clone size: .; V gene: TRBV27
CDR3 protein: CASSGNPSGEKLFF; CDR3 DNA: TGTGCCAGCAGTGGCAACCCCTCCGGTGAAAAACTGTTTTTT; D gene: .; J gene: TRBJ1-4; clone size: .; V gene: TRBV28
CDR3 protein: CASSGMGLAVIGYEQYF; CDR3 DNA: TGTGCCAGCAGTGGTATGGGACTAGCGGTGATCGGTTACGAGCAGTACTTC; D gene: TRBD2; J gene: TRBJ2-7; clone size: few; V gene: TRBV6-1